The entry below gives a single T cell receptor beta chain sequence along with its context. Its antigen is not known. The data originate from a study of shared clonotypes between healthy human individuals. Looking at the study overall: Each donor's CD8 memory used one plate, CD8 naive two, each CD4 subset three. The study, taken as a whole, reports: Among the subsets, naive ones generally showed larger estimated richness than memory ones. Despite large depth, rarefaction showed incomplete sorted-subset sequencing.

TCRdb keeps only in-frame clones here, not all; method: immunoSEQ multiplex PCR. Of some 2.4 million clones in the sample, 93% are singletons; the top ten hold approximately 0.37%. Trimming removed 1 base from V and 0 bases from J, with 10 bases in between. The V gene's germline CDR1 is SGHTA and CDR2 FQGNSA. CDR3 length equals 15 residues. This rearrangement joins TRBV7-2 to TRBJ2-7; D gene uncertain. Sequencing input: naive CD4+ T cells from PBMCs. The subset is: CD45RA+ positively selected. The TCR originated in a man between 18 and 35 years old in good health. Some clones in this sample may be carry-over from other donors' samples. This CDR3 reads CASSLVGQRSYEQYF. DNA for the CDR3: TGTGCCAGCAGCTTAGTTGGGCAGCGCTCCTACGAGCAGTACTTC.